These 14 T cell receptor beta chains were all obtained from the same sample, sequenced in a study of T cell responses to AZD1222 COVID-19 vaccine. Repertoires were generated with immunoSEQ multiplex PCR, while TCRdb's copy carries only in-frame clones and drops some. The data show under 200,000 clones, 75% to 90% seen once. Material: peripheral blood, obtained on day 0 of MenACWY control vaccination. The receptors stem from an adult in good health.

The CDR3 nucleotides read TGTGCCACCAGCAGAGTGGTAGGCACTGAAGCTTTCTTT. Its translation: CATSRVVGTEAFF. The rearrangement joins TRBV15 to TRBJ1-1; D remains ambiguous. Germline loops: CDR1 LNHNV, CDR2 YYDKDF (reference sequence). CDR3 size: 13 residues. Between the trimmed V and J ends, which lost 1 base and 4 bases, there was a span of 7 bases.

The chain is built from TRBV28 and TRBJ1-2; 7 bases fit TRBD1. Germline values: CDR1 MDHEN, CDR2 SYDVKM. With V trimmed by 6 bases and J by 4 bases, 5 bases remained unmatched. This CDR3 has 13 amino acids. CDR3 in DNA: TGTGCCAGCAGGGATGGGACAGTCTATGGCTACACCTTC. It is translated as CASRDGTVYGYTF.

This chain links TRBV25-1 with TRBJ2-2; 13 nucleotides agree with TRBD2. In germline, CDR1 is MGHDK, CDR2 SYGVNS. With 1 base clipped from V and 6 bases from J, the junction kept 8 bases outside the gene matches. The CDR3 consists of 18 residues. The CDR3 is CASSESRTSGRAPGELFF. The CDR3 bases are TGTGCCAGCAGTGAATCCCGAACTAGCGGGAGGGCCCCCGGGGAGCTGTTTTTT.

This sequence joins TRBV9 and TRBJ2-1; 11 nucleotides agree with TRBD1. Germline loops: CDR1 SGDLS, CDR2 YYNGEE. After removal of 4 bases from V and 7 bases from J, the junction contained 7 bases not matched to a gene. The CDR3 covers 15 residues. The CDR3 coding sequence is TGTGCCAGCAGCATATCGGACAGGGGGCGGAATGAGCAGTTCTTC. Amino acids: CASSISDRGRNEQFF.

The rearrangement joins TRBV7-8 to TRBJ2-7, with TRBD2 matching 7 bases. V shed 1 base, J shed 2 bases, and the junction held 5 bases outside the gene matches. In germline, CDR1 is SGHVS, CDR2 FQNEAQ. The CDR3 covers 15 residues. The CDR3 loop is CASSLGSGRTYEQYF. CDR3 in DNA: TGTGCCAGCAGCTTAGGTAGCGGGCGGACCTACGAGCAGTACTTC.

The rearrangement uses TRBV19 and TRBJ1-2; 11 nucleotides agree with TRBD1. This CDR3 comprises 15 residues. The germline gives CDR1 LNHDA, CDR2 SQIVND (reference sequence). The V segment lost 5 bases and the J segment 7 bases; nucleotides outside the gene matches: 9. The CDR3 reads CASSPQGQGASGYTF. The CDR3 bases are TGTGCCAGTAGTCCACAAGGACAGGGGGCGAGTGGCTACACCTTC.

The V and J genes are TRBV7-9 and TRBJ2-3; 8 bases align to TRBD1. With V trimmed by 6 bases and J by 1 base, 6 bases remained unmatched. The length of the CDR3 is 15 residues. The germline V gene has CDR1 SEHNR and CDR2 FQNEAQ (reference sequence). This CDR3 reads CASRLPGQGTDTQYF. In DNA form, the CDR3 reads TGTGCCAGCAGGCTGCCGGGACAGGGCACAGATACGCAGTATTTT.

The CDR3 is CASLQRALSSYNEQFF. CDR3 coding DNA: TGTGCCAGCCTACAACGGGCGTTGAGCTCCTACAATGAGCAGTTCTTC. This chain connects TRBV2 to TRBJ2-1, with unresolved D. This CDR3 is 16 amino acids long. The germline CDR1 and CDR2 sequences are SNHLY and FYNNEI. V lost 8 bases to trimming and J lost 0 bases, with 17 bases between them.

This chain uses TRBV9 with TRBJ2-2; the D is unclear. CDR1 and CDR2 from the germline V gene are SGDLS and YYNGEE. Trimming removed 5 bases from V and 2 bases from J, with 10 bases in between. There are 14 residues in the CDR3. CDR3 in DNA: TGTGCCAGCAGTGAGCCGACCAACACCGGGGAGCTGTTTTTT. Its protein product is CASSEPTNTGELFF.

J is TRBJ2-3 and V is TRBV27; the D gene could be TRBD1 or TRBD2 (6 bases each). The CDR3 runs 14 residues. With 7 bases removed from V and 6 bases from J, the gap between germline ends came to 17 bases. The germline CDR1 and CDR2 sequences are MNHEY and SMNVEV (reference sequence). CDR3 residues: CASTSMGGPDTQYF. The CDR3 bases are TGTGCCAGCACCTCCATGGGGGGCCCCGATACGCAGTATTTT.

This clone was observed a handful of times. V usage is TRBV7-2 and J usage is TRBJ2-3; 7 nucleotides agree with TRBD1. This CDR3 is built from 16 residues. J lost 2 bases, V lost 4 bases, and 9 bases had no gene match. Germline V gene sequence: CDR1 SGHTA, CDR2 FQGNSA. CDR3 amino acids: CASSSGQVHITDTQYF. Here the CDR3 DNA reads TGTGCCAGCAGCTCCGGACAGGTCCACATCACAGATACGCAGTATTTT.

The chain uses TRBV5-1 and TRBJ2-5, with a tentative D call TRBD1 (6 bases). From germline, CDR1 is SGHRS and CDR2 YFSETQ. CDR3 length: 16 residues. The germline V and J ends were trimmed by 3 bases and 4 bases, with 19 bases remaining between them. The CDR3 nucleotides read TGCGCCAGCAGCTCGGCCGGGACAATTGGGCCAGAGACCCAGTACTTC. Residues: CASSSAGTIGPETQYF.

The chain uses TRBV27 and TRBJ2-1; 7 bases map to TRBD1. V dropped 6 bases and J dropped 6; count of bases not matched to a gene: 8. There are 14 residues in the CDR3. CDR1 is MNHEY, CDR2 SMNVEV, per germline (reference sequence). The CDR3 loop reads CASSRTGEGNEQFF. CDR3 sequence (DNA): TGTGCCAGCAGCCGGACAGGCGAGGGCAATGAGCAGTTCTTC.

For the CDR3, the DNA is TGTGCCAGCAGTGCCGGGGGGGCGACAGATACGCAGTATTTT. The encoded protein is CASSAGGATDTQYF. V usage is TRBV2 and J usage is TRBJ2-3; 8 bases match TRBD2. The CDR3 runs 14 residues. J was trimmed by 3 bases and V by 4 bases; bases with no gene match: 3. Germline loops: CDR1 SNHLY, CDR2 FYNNEI.